This T cell receptor beta chain originates from a study of T cells in Graves' hyperthyroidism and ophthalmopathy. Whole-study context: The initial diagnosis was the point when peripheral blood was collected, ahead of any treatment.

TCR beta CDR3 regions were amplified from RNA transcripts. During a first-round RT-PCR of the TCR CDR3, the HTBI primer set was used. TCRdb recomputed calls from the multiplex PCR reads with MiXCR, one row per CDR3 protein. The sample has 800,000 or so distinct CDR3 sequences; over 35% are singletons. J was trimmed by 6 bases and V by 1 base; bases with no gene match: 9. The CDR3 runs 14 residues. Germline CDR1 and CDR2: DFQATT and SNEGSKA (reference sequence). The origin of this receptor is a young man with Graves' hyperthyroidism. Sequencing input: blood. The gene calls are TRBV20-1 and TRBJ2-7; TRBD2 agrees at 7 bases. The CDR3 region has the DNA TGCAGTGCTAGAGTATGGCGGGAGTGGTCCGAGCAGTACTTC. Amino acids: CSARVWREWSEQYF.